The rows below give T cell receptor beta chains drawn from one sample of a study of cytomegalovirus exposure and HLA in healthy donors. TCRdb's table, derived via immunoSEQ multiplex PCR, lists solely in-frame clones and lacks some. The sample has 130,000 to 150,000 clones; 70% to 80% are singletons. The sequencing sample was made of PBMCs. All receptors derive from a male donor in good health and CMV-seronegative. Each CDR3 is given with its conserved first and last residue. The D gene is left open where the match is weak. The listing skips clone size in some rows; elsewhere it reads once, few, many or a size class.

v_gene	d_gene	j_gene	abundance	CDR3aa	CDR3nt
TRBV6-5	TRBD1	TRBJ1-3	once	CASSLGQATGNTIYF	TGTGCCAGCAGTCTCGGACAGGCAACTGGAAACACCATATATTTT
TRBV6-5	TRBD1	TRBJ1-6	.	CASRRDRDRRPLHF	TGTGCCAGCCGTCGGGACAGGGATCGGCGTCCCCTCCACTTT
TRBV9	TRBD1	TRBJ1-2	.	CASSVAGDRYGYTF	TGTGCCAGCAGCGTAGCCGGGGACAGGTATGGCTACACCTTC
TRBV5-6	TRBD1	TRBJ1-1	.	CASRYSDRGHGAFF	TGTGCCAGCAGATATTCGGACAGGGGGCATGGAGCTTTCTTT
TRBV7-2	TRBD1	TRBJ1-4	.	CASSRNPGQGAPNEKLFF	TGTGCCAGCAGCAGAAATCCGGGACAGGGGGCGCCTAATGAAAAACTGTTTTTT
TRBV6-5	.	TRBJ1-1	.	CASSYGREAFF	TGTGCCAGCAGTTACGGGCGTGAAGCTTTCTTT
TRBV30	.	TRBJ1-3	.	CAWSVLIWNTIYF	TGTGCCTGGAGTGTACTGATTTGGAACACCATATATTTT
TRBV7-8	TRBD1	TRBJ1-3	.	CASSFGTVASGNTIYF	TGTGCCAGCAGCTTCGGGACAGTTGCCTCTGGAAACACCATATATTTT
TRBV18	TRBD1	TRBJ1-3	.	CASSTGDGNTIYF	TGTGCCAGCTCAACAGGGGACGGAAACACCATATATTTT
TRBV9	.	TRBJ1-6	few	CANSNNSPLHF	TGTGCCAACTCTAACAATTCACCCCTCCACTTT
TRBV25-1	.	TRBJ2-5	.	CASSDLQGSQTQYF	TGTGCCAGCAGTGATTTACAGGGAAGTCAGACCCAGTACTTC
TRBV6-6	.	TRBJ2-7	.	CASSRSEAYEQYF	TGTGCCAGCAGTCGTTCAGAGGCCTACGAGCAGTACTTC
TRBV18	TRBD2	TRBJ2-1	.	CASSPRNGGKSSYNEQFF	TGTGCCAGCTCACCACGCAACGGGGGGAAAAGCTCCTACAATGAGCAGTTCTTC
TRBV2	TRBD2	TRBJ2-1	.	CASRPLAGGVEQFF	TGTGCCAGCAGACCACTAGCGGGGGGGGTTGAGCAGTTCTTC
TRBV28	TRBD1	TRBJ1-2	.	CASTLQQGPYYGYTF	TGTGCCAGCACCCTACAACAGGGGCCTTACTATGGCTACACCTTC
TRBV27	.	TRBJ1-3	.	CASRTGRGNTIYF	TGTGCCAGCCGAACAGGGCGCGGAAACACCATATATTTT
TRBV10-2	.	TRBJ1-1	.	CASSGMSNTEAFF	TGCGCCAGCAGTGGCATGAGTAACACTGAAGCTTTCTTT
TRBV9	TRBD1	TRBJ2-2	once	CASSEQGARELFF	TGTGCCAGCAGCGAACAGGGGGCCAGGGAGCTGTTTTTT
TRBV7-2	TRBD1	TRBJ2-1	.	CASSSSGQGSNNEQFF	TGTGCCAGCAGCTCCTCCGGACAGGGGAGCAACAATGAGCAGTTCTTC
TRBV5-6	.	TRBJ1-2	.	CASSSWGDGYTF	TGTGCCAGCAGCTCGTGGGGGGATGGCTACACCTTC
TRBV7-3	TRBD2	TRBJ2-2	.	CASSLGASGDTGELFF	TGTGCCAGCAGCTTAGGGGCTAGCGGAGACACCGGGGAGCTGTTTTTT
TRBV11-1	.	TRBJ2-7	few	CASSPSERLYEQYF	TGTGCCAGCAGCCCCAGCGAGAGACTCTACGAGCAGTACTTC
TRBV30	.	TRBJ2-7	.	CAWSPLTARTYEQYF	TGTGCCTGGAGCCCTTTGACGGCGAGGACCTACGAGCAGTACTTC
TRBV10-3	TRBD2	TRBJ2-5	.	CAISEGTSGGGLETQYF	TGTGCCATCAGTGAAGGGACTAGCGGGGGAGGCTTGGAGACCCAGTACTTC
TRBV2	.	TRBJ1-4	.	CASSPQNEKLFF	TGTGCCAGCAGTCCCCAAAATGAAAAACTGTTTTTT
TRBV29-1	TRBD1	TRBJ1-2	.	CSATQGAVENYGYTF	TGCAGCGCCACACAGGGGGCCGTGGAAAACTATGGCTACACCTTC
TRBV5-4	TRBD1	TRBJ1-5	.	CASSLGGQSNQPQHF	TGTGCCAGCAGCTTGGGGGGACAGAGCAATCAGCCCCAGCATTTT
TRBV5-4	.	TRBJ2-7	.	CASTLGGVGRNDEQYF	TGTGCCAGCACCTTAGGGGGGGTAGGCCGCAACGACGAGCAGTACTTC
TRBV7-2	.	TRBJ1-2	.	CASSEAPIYGYTF	TGTGCCAGCAGCGAGGCACCGATCTATGGCTACACCTTC
TRBV11-2	.	TRBJ1-2	once	CASSPGVYGYTF	TGTGCCAGCAGCCCGGGTGTCTATGGCTACACCTTC
TRBV7-6	.	TRBJ1-5	.	CASSRGRGSGTSDQPQHF	TGTGCCAGCAGCCGGGGTAGGGGTAGCGGAACCTCTGATCAGCCCCAGCATTTT
TRBV7-9	TRBD1	TRBJ1-2	.	CASSPGQNYGYTF	TGTGCCAGCAGCCCGGGACAGAACTATGGCTACACCTTC
TRBV28	.	TRBJ2-7	.	CASREGAYYEQYF	TGTGCCAGCAGGGAAGGGGCCTACTACGAGCAGTACTTC